The rows below give T cell receptor beta chains drawn from one sample of a study of T-cell reconstitution after alpha-beta-depleted transplantation in children. From the PCR reads, TCRdb called clonotypes with MiXCR, one entry per CDR3 protein. The sample yields 90,000 to 100,000 distinct CDR3 sequences, about 25% seen once. The sample consisted of PBMCs, taken before TCRalphabeta/CD19-depleted stem cell transplant. These TCRs come from a boy younger than 10 with acute lymphoblastic leukemia, due to receive a stem cell transplant. CDR3s include the opening cysteine and the closing phenylalanine or tryptophan. D genes are given only for firm matches. Not every row has a clone size; where given, it reads once, few, many or a size class.

TGTGCCAGCAGCTTGGGTTCGTCGGACTACGAGCAGTACTTC | CASSLGSSDYEQYF | - | TRBV5-5 | - | TRBJ2-7
TGTGCCAGCAGCTTAGAGGCTAGCGGACGCAGGGAGCAGTACTTC | CASSLEASGRREQYF | few | TRBV7-9 | TRBD2 | TRBJ2-7
TGTGCCAGCAGCCGAACCTACAGGACTAGCGGAGAAACAGATACGCAGTATTTT | CASSRTYRTSGETDTQYF | once | TRBV11-2 | TRBD2 | TRBJ2-3
TGTGCCAGCAGTTACCATCGTTTGGACTTGAACACCGGGGAGCTGTTTTTT | CASSYHRLDLNTGELFF | - | TRBV6-2/TRBV6-3 | - | TRBJ2-2
TGTGCCAGCAGCTTAGCGGAGGGAGGGGGTGAGCAGTTCTTC | CASSLAEGGGEQFF | - | TRBV11-1 | - | TRBJ2-1
TGTGCCAGCAGTGAGTCGGGAGGGCCGGGCACCGGGGAGCTGTTTTTT | CASSESGGPGTGELFF | - | TRBV28 | TRBD2 | TRBJ2-2
TGCGCCAGCAGCTTGCGAACGCAAGGTCCTTACTCAGAAGCTTTCTTT | CASSLRTQGPYSEAFF | - | TRBV5-1 | - | TRBJ1-1
TGCAGCGTTGGTACTGGACGGATCAGCTCCTACGAGCAGTACTTC | CSVGTGRISSYEQYF | few | TRBV29-1 | - | TRBJ2-7
TGTGCCAGCAGTTACGGGACTAGCGGGATCGATGAGCAGTTCTTC | CASSYGTSGIDEQFF | many | TRBV6-2/TRBV6-3 | TRBD2 | TRBJ2-1
TGTGCCAGCAGTTTGTCCCTTCAAGAGACCCAGTACTTC | CASSLSLQETQYF | - | TRBV28 | - | TRBJ2-5
TGCGCCAGCAGCTTGGGTGAGGATGAGCAGTTCTTC | CASSLGEDEQFF | few | TRBV5-1 | - | TRBJ2-1